Given below is one T cell receptor (beta chain) in context. Relying on iRepertoire HTBI primers and Arm-PCR of CDR3 regions, the team built TCR beta libraries. TCRdb itself ran the multiplex PCR reads through MiXCR, one entry per CDR3 protein. The data contain about 420,000 distinct CDR3 sequences, 16% of them seen just once; the ten biggest clones take up about 25%. Per the germline V gene, CDR1 is KGHSH and CDR2 is LQKENI. V was shortened by 0 bases and J by 5 bases, with 12 bases between the two germline ends. The CDR3 loop spans 15 amino acids. The data originate from a study of regulatory T cells in long-lasting Graves disease. The time point denotes: newly diagnosed GD, antithyroid drugs for less than 3 months. The TCR library used RNA extracted from PBMCs. The data were also submitted as part of a second study, on T cells in Graves' hyperthyroidism and ophthalmopathy.

This clonotype was obtained from a woman between 18 and 30 years old with Graves disease. The V call is TRBV18, the J call TRBJ2-3, with D perhaps being TRBD1 or TRBD2 (6 bases each). Specimen: peripheral blood mononuclear cells (PBMCs), collected at new diagnosis, from a patient treated with antithyroid drugs. This chain's CDR3 is CASSPPSGARDTQYF. As DNA, the CDR3 is TGTGCCAGCTCACCACCTTCGGGGGCGAGAGATACGCAGTATTTT.